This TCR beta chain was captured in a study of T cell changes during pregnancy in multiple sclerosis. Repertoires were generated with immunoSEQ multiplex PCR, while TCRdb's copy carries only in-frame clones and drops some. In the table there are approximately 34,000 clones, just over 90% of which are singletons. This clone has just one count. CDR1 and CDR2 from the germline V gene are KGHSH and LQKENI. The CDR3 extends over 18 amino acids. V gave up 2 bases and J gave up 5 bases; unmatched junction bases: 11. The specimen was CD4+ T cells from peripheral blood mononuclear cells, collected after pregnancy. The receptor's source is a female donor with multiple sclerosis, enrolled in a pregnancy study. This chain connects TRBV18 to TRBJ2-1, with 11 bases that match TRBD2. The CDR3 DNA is TGTGCCAGCTCACCAATCACACTAGCGGGAGTGGGAGACAATGAGCAGTTCTTC. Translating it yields CASSPITLAGVGDNEQFF. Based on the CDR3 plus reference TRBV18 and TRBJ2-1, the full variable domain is NAGVMQNPRHLVRRRGQEARLRCSPMKGHSHVYWYRQLPEEGLKFMVYLQKENIIDESGMPKERFSAEFPKEGPSILRIQQVVRGDSAAYFCASSPITLAGVGDNEQFFGPGTRLTVL.